This T cell receptor beta chain came from a study of cytomegalovirus exposure and HLA in healthy donors. Study at large: A later analysis reported the 120 or so validation repertoires used the same platform as the roughly 670 first-cohort repertoires.

Findings and limits, study-wide: The tendency of first-cohort TCR clusters to co-occur in the 120 validation repertoires was identified by a subsequent analysis.

Assay used: immunoSEQ multiplex PCR; TCRdb lists only in-frame clones, some missing. The sample holds tens of thousands of clones; approximately 90% are singletons and the top ten take 1.1%. For this clone: Its antigen is not identified.

Germline V lookup: CDR1 SGHVS, CDR2 FQNEAQ. V dropped 1 base and J dropped 0 bases, with 10 bases sitting between them. CDR3 length: 15 residues. This sequence joins TRBV7-8 and TRBJ2-7; no clear D. The clonotype originates from a young man in good health and CMV-seronegative. Specimen: PBMCs. CDR3 sequence reads: CASSLVSTTSYEQYF. For the CDR3, the DNA is TGTGCCAGCAGCTTAGTCTCCACTACCTCCTACGAGCAGTACTTC.